This T cell receptor beta chain was recorded in a study of T cell changes during pregnancy in multiple sclerosis (dated by TCRdb to the late 2010s). General notes on the study: In women with multiple sclerosis, the researchers looked at how the T cell repertoire shifted as pregnancy progressed.

The germline V gene (reference sequence) sets CDR1 to MNHEY and CDR2 to SMNVEV. The CDR3 goes from the cysteine to the phenylalanine over 19 residues. The retained sequence is limited to the CDR3, 57 bases, with the frame set at the first base. Trimming removed 3 bases from V and 1 base from J; the gene matches leave 8 bases unexplained. Library method: the immunoSEQ multiplex PCR assay. The immuneACCESS repertoire file appears here via TCRdb, limited to in-frame rearrangements. These files lack a portion of the clones; in checked studies, under half of the deficit traces to unresolved V genes, and the cause of the others is not known. The sample has about 36,000 clones on record, roughly 90% of them singletons. In total, the top ten clones hold about 11% of the sample. As concerns this clone: What this receptor recognizes is not known. There are no base qualities to consult, and no much larger clone falls within one base.

Sequenced here: CD8+ T cells from peripheral blood mononuclear cells, sampled in the third trimester of pregnancy. This TCR came from a female donor with multiple sclerosis, enrolled in a pregnancy study. This receptor chain uses TRBV27 and TRBJ2-6, with TRBD2 matching 11 junction bases. The bases read TGTGCCAGCAGTTTGAGTAGCGGGGGGGTTTCGTCTGGGGCCAACGTCCTGACTTTC. Translated, it reads CASSLSSGGVSSGANVLTF.